Here is one T cell receptor (beta chain) with its context. Its antigen is still unknown. No base qualities exist here, and no much larger clone lies one base off it. This entry is derived from a study of blood T cell repertoires in COVID-19 (dated by TCRdb to the early 2020s). About the investigation overall: Samples from collaborators originated in the United States, Italy and Spain and spanned both the acute and convalescent phases of COVID-19. A freely available public database, intended as a resource for researchers studying the immune response to SARS-CoV-2, is where the repertoires were released. The samples were drawn from the first 160 participants of the ongoing ImmuneRACE study and from some 1,300 subjects provided by 6 global collaborators. Subjects who had been exposed to COVID-19, were actively infected with it, or had recovered from it provided the deeply sampled blood TCRbeta repertoires that made up the dataset. Where available, HLA class I and class II types were taken from metadata supplied by the sample provider and were not determined by assay-based typing. A de-identified subject ID, COVID-19 status, age in years and sex were almost always included in the sample metadata. The prospective study material was composed of cDNA or gDNA derived from T cells, B-cell-depleted T cells, or PBMCs.

Participants in the prospective study were aged about 18 to 95 years, lived in 20 to 25 United States geographic areas, and enrolled through a virtual design. Cohort assignment in the prospective study relied on participant-reported clinical history from a screening survey and a study questionnaire. Exposed participants were defined as having been in contact with someone with a PCR-confirmed or clinician-diagnosed COVID-19 case within 2 weeks of study entry. In the prospective study, whole blood, serum and a nasopharyngeal or oropharyngeal swab were collected from each participant by mobile phlebotomists. Prospective study participants could optionally give additional blood draws and questionnaires over an approximately 2-month period. Before DNA extraction, prospective study blood samples were shipped either frozen or at room temperature. What the work shows at the level of the full study, not this receptor alone: How much clinical and demographic metadata was included differed by source and by participant, and the metadata was provided uncurated.

CDR1 and CDR2 are drawn from the germline V gene: SNHLY, FYNNEI. Cut back by 6 bases and 0 bases, the V and J ends lie 9 bases apart. From cysteine to phenylalanine, the CDR3 is 15 amino acids long. Just CDR3 DNA is preserved here, 45 bases in frame from base 1. TCRbeta CDR3 regions were amplified from genomic DNA by means of the immunoSEQ Assay, a bias-controlled multiplex PCR. As for how the authors treated the data: Nucleated cell counts per sample were estimated from amplification of reference gene primers within the assay. To quantify the absolute abundance of each unique TCRbeta CDR3 rearrangement, sequence reads were collapsed and filtered. Productive Simpson clonality was computed per sample as the square root of Simpson's diversity index over productive rearrangements. The clones in this table, taken by TCRdb from immuneACCESS, are in-frame only. Not every clone is retained; where verified, under half of the shortfall comes from an unresolved V gene, and the cause of the rest is unknown. The V and J calls and clone size come from that table; D and trimming were worked out from the DNA. A total of around 190,000 clones appear in this sample, roughly 84% of them only once. The ten largest account for approximately 3% of the sample.

The receptor chain draws on TRBV2 and TRBJ1-6; the D gene identity is not certain. The specimen sequenced was PBMCs or T cells enriched from blood (not recorded which). This receptor was identified in a woman aged 25-40 years who had been exposed to COVID-19. The CDR3 loop reads CASRDDISYNSPLHF. The sequenced DNA: TGTGCCAGCAGGGATGACATCTCCTATAATTCACCCCTCCACTTT. Extended through the reference TRBV2 and TRBJ1-6 proteins, this CDR3 yields the full variable domain: EPEVTQTPSHQVTQMGQEVILRCVPISNHLYFYWYRQILGQKVEFLVSFYNNEISEKSEIFDDQFSVERPDGSNFTLKIRSTKLEDSAMYFCASRDDISYNSPLHFGNGTRLTVT.